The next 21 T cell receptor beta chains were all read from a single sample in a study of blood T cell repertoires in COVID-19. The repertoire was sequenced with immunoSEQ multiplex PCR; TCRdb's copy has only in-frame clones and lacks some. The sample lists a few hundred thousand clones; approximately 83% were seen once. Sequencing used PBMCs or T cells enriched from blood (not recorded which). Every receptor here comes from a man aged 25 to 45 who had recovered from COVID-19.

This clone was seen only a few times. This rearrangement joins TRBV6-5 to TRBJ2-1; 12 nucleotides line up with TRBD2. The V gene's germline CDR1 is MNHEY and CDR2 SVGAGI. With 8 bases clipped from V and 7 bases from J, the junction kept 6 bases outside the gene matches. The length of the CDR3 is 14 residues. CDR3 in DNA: TGTGCCAGCTATCTAGCGGGGGGGAGAAATGAGCAGTTCTTC. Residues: CASYLAGGRNEQFF.

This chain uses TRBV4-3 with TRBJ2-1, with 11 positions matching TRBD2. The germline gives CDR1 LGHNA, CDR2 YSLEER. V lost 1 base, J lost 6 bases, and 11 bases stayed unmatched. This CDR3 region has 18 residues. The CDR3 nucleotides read TGCGCCAGCAGCCAAGGGCATAGCGGGGGGGCCGTGAGCAATGAGCAGTTCTTC. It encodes CASSQGHSGGAVSNEQFF.

The CDR3 nucleotides read TGTGCCAGTAGTCTGGACAGGAACTATGGCTACACCTTC. It is translated as CASSLDRNYGYTF. V gene TRBV19 combines with J gene TRBJ1-2, with TRBD1 matching over 7 bases. Germline V gene data show CDR1 as LNHDA and CDR2 as SQIVND (reference sequence). The CDR3 covers 13 residues. V was clipped by 5 bases and J by 2 bases; unmatched bases: 2.

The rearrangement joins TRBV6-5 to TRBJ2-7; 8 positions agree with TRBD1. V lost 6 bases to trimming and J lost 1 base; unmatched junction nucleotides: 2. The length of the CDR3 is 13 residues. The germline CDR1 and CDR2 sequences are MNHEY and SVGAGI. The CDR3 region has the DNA TGTGCCAGCAGCGGACAGGGATCCTACGAGCAGTACTTC. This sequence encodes CASSGQGSYEQYF.

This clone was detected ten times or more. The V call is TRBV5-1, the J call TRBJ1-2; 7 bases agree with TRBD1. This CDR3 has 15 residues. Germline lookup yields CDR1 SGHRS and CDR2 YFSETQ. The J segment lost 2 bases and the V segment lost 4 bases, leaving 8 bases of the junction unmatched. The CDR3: CASSPEGGQNYGYTF. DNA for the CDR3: TGCGCCAGCAGCCCGGAAGGGGGCCAGAACTATGGCTACACCTTC.

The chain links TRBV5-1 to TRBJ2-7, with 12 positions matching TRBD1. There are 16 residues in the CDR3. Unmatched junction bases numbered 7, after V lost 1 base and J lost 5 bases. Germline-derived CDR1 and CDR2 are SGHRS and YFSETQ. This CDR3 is CASSLLTGQGAHEQYF. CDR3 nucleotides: TGCGCCAGCAGCTTGCTTACGGGACAGGGGGCCCACGAGCAGTACTTC.

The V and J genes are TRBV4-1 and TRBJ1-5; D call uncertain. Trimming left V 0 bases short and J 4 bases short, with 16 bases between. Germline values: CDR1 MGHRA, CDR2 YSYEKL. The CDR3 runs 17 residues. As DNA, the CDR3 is TGCGCCAGCAGCCAAGATTTCCTCGGGGTTAAAAATCAGCCCCAGCATTTT. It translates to CASSQDFLGVKNQPQHF.

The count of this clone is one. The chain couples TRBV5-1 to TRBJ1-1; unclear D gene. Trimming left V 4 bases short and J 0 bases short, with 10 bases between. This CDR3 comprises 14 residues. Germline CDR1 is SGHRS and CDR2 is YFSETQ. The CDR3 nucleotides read TGCGCCAGCAGCCCCGGGTCGGTGAACACTGAAGCTTTCTTT. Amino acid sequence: CASSPGSVNTEAFF.

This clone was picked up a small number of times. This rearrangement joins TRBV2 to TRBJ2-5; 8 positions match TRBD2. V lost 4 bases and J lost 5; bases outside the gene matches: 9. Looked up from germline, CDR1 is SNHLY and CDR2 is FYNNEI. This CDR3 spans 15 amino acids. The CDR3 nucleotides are TGTGCCAGCAGTGTTAACGGGGGGGCCGCCGAGACCCAGTACTTC. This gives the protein CASSVNGGAAETQYF.

This CDR3 is CAIYPGLAGGGTGELFF. In nucleotides, the CDR3 is TGTGCCATTTACCCGGGACTAGCGGGGGGAGGCACCGGGGAGCTGTTTTTT. The genes are TRBV10-3 and TRBJ2-2; the match to TRBD2 covers 15 bases. Germline V gene data show CDR1 as ENHRY and CDR2 as SYGVKD. Trimming took 9 bases from V and 4 from J; bases not matched to a gene: 9. The CDR3 is 17 residues long.

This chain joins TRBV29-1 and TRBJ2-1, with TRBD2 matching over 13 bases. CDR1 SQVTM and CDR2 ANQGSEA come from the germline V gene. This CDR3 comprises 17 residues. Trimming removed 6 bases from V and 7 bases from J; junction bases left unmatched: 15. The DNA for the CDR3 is TGCAGCGTGGCCCTCCTTCAACTAGCGGGGGGGAGGAATGAGCAGTTCTTC. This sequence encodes CSVALLQLAGGRNEQFF.

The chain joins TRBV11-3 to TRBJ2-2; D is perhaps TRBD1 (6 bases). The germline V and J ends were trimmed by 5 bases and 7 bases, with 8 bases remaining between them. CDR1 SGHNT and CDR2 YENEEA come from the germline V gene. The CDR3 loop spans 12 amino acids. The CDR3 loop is CASSTGIGELFF. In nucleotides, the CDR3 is TGTGCCAGCAGCACAGGGATCGGGGAGCTGTTTTTT.

The CDR3, as DNA: TGTGCCAGCAGCGTCCGACGGGAAGCGGGGGCAGATACGCAGTATTTT. Amino acid sequence: CASSVRREAGADTQYF. The chain employs TRBV9 and TRBJ2-3, with 8 bases lining up with TRBD2. The V gene's germline CDR1 is SGDLS and CDR2 YYNGEE. This CDR3 has 16 residues. The V gene end was trimmed by 2 bases and the J gene end by 4 bases; junction bases not matched to a gene: 9.

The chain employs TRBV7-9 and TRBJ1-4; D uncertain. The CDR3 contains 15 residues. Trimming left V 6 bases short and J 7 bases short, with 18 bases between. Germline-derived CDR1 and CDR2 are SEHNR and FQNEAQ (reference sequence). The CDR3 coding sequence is TGTGCCAGCAGAGAGGGCTCGTTGGGTGGTGAAAAACTGTTTTTT. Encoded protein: CASREGSLGGEKLFF. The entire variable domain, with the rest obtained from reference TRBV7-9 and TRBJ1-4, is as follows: DTGVSQNPRHKITKRGQNVTFRCDPISEHNRLYWYRQTLGQGPEFLTYFQNEAQLEKSRLLSDRFSAERPKGSFSTLEIQRTEQGDSAMYLCASREGSLGGEKLFFGSGTQLSVL.

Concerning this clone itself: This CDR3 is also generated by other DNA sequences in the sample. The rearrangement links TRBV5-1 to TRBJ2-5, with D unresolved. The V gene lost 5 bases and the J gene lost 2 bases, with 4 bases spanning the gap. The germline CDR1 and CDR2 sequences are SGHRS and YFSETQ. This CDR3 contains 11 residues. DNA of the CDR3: TGCGCCAGCAGTCAGCAAGAGACCCAGTACTTC. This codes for CASSQQETQYF.

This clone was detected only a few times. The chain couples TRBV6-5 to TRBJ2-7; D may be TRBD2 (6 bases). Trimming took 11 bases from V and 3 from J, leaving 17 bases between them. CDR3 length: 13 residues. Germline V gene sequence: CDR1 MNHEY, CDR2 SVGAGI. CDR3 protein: CASGRAGYYEQYF. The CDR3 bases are TGTGCCTCGGGCAGGGCGGGGTACTACGAGCAGTACTTC.

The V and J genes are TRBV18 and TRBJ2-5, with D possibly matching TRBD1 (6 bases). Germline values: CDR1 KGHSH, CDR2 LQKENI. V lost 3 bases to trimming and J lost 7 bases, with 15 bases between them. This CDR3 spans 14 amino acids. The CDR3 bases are TGTGCCAGCTCACCTTCTCGACAGGATCGGACCCAGTACTTC. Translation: CASSPSRQDRTQYF.

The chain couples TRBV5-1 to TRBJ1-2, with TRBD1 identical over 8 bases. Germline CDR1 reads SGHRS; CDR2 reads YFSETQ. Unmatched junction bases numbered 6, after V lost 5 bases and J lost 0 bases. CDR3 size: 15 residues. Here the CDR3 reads CASRPGQGTNYGYTF. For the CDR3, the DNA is TGCGCCAGCAGACCCGGACAGGGTACTAACTATGGCTACACCTTC. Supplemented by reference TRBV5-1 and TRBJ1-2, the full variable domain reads KAGVTQTPRYLIKTRGQQVTLSCSPISGHRSVSWYQQTPGQGLQFLFEYFSETQRNKGNFPGRFSGRQFSNSRSEMNVSTLELGDSALYLCASRPGQGTNYGYTFGSGTRLTVV.

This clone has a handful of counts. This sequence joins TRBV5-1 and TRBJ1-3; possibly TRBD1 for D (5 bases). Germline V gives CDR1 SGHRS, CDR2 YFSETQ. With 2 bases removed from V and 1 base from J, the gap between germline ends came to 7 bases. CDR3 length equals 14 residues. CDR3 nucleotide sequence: TGCGCCAGCAGCTTTTCAGGGTCTGGAAACACCATATATTTT. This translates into CASSFSGSGNTIYF. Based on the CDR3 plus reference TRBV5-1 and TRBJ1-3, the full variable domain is KAGVTQTPRYLIKTRGQQVTLSCSPISGHRSVSWYQQTPGQGLQFLFEYFSETQRNKGNFPGRFSGRQFSNSRSEMNVSTLELGDSALYLCASSFSGSGNTIYFGEGSWLTVV.

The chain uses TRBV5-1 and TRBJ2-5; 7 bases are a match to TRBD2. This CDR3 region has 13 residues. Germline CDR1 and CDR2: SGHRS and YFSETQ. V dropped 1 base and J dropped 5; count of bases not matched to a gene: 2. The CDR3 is CASSLSGGETQYF. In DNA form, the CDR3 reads TGCGCCAGCAGCTTGTCCGGGGGGGAGACCCAGTACTTC.

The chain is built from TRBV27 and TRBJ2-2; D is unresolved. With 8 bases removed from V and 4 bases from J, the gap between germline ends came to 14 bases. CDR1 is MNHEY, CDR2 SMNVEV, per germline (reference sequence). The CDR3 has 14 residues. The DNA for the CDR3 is TGTGCCAGCCAAGCTCCTTTGAGCACCGGGGAGCTGTTTTTT. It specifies CASQAPLSTGELFF.